A selection of T cell receptor beta chains follows, all from one sample in a study of cytomegalovirus exposure and HLA in healthy donors. Here immunoSEQ multiplex PCR was the method, and the copy in TCRdb shows in-frame clones only, minus some. The sample contains approximately 170,000 clones, over 60% of which appear only once. Material: PBMCs. The source of these receptors is a girl between 5 and 17 years old in good health and CMV-seronegative. Both conserved end residues are trimmed from each CDR3.

>TRBJ2-6|TRBV6-5
ASSYEAAGANVLT
>TRBJ2-2|TRBV4-1
ASSQEPLLGAGELF
>TRBJ1-5|TRBV7-9
ASSLGEDGDQPQH
>TRBJ1-6|TRBV30
AWTTSPGDFAPLH
>TRBJ2-2|TRBV9
ASSPRQGTTGELF
>TRBJ1-2|TRBV5-1
ASSVGQVYGYT
>TRBJ2-1|TRBV7-7
ASSQTGSSYNEQF
>TRBJ2-5|TRBV5-1
ASTPGDWETQY
>TRBJ1-2|TRBV5-1
ASSLVPIGQGSGYT
>TRBJ1-1|TRBV5-1
ASSRGTEDTEAF
>TRBJ2-3|TRBV9
ASSVAAGLGRNTQY
>TRBJ1-2|TRBV29-1
SVGEPGHGYT
>TRBJ1-1|TRBV10-1
ASSQAGGNTEAF
>TRBJ2-7|TRBV29-1
SVEGQSAEQY
>TRBJ1-3|TRBV6-5
ASSYAQGSGNTIY
>TRBJ1-1|TRBV19
ASSWGGEGSEAF
>TRBJ1-5|TRBV2
ASSEVGRGPGQPQH
>TRBJ1-2|TRBV19
ATLGAGGGYT
>TRBJ1-1|TRBV5-1
ASRDVGTRTNEAF
>TRBJ1-5|TRBV6-5
ASSEVGAGAAQH
>TRBJ1-3|TRBV5-7
ASSSPGSPGNTIY
>TRBJ2-7|TRBV18
ASTPSSGTGKGEQY
>TRBJ1-2|TRBV19
ASSDSYGYT
>TRBJ1-5|TRBV6-1
ASSSRDILQH
>TRBJ1-1|TRBV21-1
ASSKARRNTEAF
>TRBJ2-7|TRBV29-1
SVEDNRVPYEQY
>TRBJ1-1|TRBV6-5
ASSPFQGLAF
>-|TRBV29-1
SASGGPYEQY
>TRBJ2-5|TRBV7-6
ASSLTVWTSVGEETQY
>TRBJ1-6|TRBV5-6
ASSLIQRNSPLH
>TRBJ2-2|TRBV5-1
ASSLEGGTGELF
>TRBJ2-3|TRBV27
ASSPLQGAEDTQY
>TRBJ2-7|TRBV4-1
ASSPSFGEYEQY
>TRBJ2-7|TRBV5-6
ASSLSRVGEQY
>TRBJ1-5|TRBV6-5
ASSYVSDNQPQH
>TRBJ1-5|TRBV7-9
ASSLGEGGGNQPQH
>TRBJ2-3|TRBV5-1
ASSFPSGGRDTQY
>TRBJ1-4|TRBV9
ASSDTGTGDEKLF
>TRBJ1-5|TRBV1
TSIPGRDSWDPQH
>TRBJ2-1|TRBV10-1
ASSASSDNNNEQF
>TRBJ2-7|TRBV9
ASSVAGQGAREQY
>TRBJ2-5|TRBV5-1
ASSLGGGLEGARETQY
>TRBJ2-5|TRBV5-1
ASSLWGGQETQY
>TRBJ2-1|TRBV4-1
ASSQESRGGRNEQF
>TRBJ1-1|TRBV2
ASSEALWPYTEAF
>TRBJ1-5|TRBV30
AWSEYSSGNQPQH
>TRBJ2-2|TRBV10-3
AIRSGTGSSGELF